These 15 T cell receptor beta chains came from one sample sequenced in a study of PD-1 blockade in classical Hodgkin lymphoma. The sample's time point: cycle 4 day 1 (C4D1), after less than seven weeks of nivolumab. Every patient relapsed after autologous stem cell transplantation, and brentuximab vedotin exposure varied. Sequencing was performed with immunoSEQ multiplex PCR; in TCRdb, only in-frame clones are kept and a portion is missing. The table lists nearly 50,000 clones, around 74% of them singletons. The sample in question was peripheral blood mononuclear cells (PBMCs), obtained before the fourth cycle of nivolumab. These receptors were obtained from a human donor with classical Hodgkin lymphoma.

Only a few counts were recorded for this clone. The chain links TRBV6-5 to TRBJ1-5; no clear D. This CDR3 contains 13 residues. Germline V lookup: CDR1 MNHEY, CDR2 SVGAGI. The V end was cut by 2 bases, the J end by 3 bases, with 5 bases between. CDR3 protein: CASSYRANQPQHF. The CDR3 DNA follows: TGTGCCAGCAGTTACAGGGCCAATCAGCCCCAGCATTTT.

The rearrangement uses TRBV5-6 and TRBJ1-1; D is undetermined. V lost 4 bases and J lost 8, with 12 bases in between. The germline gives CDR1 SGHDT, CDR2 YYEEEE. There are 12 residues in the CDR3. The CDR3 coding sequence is TGTGCCAGCAGCCTAGACCTCGGAGAAGCTTTCTTT. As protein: CASSLDLGEAFF.

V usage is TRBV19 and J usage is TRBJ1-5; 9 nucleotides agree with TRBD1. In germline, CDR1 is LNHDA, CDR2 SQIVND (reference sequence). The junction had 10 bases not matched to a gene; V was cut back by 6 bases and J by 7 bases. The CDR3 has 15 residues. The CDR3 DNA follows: TGTGCCAGTAGCAGGGGACAGGGATGGGAACAGCCCCAGCATTTT. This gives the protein CASSRGQGWEQPQHF.

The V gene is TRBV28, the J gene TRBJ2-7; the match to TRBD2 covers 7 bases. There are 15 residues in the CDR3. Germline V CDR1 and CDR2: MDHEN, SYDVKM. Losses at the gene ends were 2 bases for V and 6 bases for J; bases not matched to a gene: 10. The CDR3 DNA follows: TGTGCCAGCAGTTTAGGAGGTCGGGAGGTACGCGAGCAGTACTTC. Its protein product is CASSLGGREVREQYF.

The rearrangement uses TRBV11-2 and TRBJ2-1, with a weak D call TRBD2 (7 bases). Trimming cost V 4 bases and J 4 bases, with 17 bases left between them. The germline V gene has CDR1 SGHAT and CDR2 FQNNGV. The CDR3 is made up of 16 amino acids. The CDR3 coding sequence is TGTGCCAGCAGCTCCCTCGGGGGGCCTTCTTACAATGAGCAGTTCTTC. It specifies CASSSLGGPSYNEQFF.

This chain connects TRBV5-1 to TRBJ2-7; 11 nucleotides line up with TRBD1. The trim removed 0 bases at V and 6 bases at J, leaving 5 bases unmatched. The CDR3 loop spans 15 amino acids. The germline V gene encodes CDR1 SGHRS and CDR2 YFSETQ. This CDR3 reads CASSLDGTGGLEQYF. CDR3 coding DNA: TGCGCCAGCAGCTTGGATGGGACAGGGGGTCTCGAGCAGTACTTC.

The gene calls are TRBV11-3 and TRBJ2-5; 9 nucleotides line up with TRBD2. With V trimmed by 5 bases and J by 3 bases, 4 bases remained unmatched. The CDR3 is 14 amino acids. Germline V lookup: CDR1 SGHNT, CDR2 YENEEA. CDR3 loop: CASSPRLAEETQYF. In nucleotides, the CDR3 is TGTGCCAGCAGCCCCCGACTAGCGGAAGAGACCCAGTACTTC.

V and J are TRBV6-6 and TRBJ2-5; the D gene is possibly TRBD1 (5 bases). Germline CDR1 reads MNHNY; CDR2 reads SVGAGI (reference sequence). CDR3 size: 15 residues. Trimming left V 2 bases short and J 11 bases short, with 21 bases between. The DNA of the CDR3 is TGTGCCAGCAGTTACGAGGCAGGGCCACGAATGGAGCAGTACTTC. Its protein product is CASSYEAGPRMEQYF.

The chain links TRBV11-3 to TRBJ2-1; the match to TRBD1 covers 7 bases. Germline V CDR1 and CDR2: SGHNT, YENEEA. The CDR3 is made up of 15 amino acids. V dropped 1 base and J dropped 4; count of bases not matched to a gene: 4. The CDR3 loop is CASSLGQGSYNEQFF. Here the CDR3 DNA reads TGTGCCAGCAGCTTAGGACAGGGATCGTACAATGAGCAGTTCTTC.

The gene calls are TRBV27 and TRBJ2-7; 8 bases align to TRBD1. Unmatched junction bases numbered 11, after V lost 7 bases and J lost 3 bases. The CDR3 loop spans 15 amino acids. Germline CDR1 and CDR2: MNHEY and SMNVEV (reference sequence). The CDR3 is CASTPTPTGGYEQYF. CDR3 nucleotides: TGTGCCAGCACCCCAACCCCCACAGGGGGCTACGAGCAGTACTTC.

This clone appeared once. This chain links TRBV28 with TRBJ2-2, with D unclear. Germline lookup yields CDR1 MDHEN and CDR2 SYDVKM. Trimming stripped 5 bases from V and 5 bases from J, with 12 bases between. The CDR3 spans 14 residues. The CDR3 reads CASSPLQGTGELFF. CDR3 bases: TGTGCCAGCAGTCCCTTACAAGGAACCGGGGAGCTGTTTTTT.

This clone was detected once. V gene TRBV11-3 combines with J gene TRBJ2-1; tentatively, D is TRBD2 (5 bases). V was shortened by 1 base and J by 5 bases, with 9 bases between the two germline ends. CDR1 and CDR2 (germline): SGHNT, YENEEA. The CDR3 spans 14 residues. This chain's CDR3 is CASSLGGSDNEQFF. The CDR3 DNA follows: TGTGCCAGCAGCTTAGGGGGTAGCGACAATGAGCAGTTCTTC.

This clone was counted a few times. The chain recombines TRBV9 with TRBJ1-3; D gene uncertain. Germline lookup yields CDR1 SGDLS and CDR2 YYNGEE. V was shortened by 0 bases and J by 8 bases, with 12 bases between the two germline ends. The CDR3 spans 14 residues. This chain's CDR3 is CASSVGPLPDTIYF. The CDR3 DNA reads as TGTGCCAGCAGCGTAGGCCCCCTCCCAGACACCATATATTTT.

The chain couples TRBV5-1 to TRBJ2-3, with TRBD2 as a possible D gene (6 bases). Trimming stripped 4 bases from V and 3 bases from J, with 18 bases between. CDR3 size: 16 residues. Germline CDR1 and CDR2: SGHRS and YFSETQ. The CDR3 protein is CASSPGLSEATDTQYF. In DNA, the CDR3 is TGCGCCAGCAGCCCCGGACTATCAGAAGCAACAGATACGCAGTATTTT.

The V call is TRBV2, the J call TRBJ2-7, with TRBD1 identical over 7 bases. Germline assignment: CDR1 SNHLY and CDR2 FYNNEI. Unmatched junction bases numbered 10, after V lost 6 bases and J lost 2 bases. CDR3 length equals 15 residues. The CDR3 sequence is CASRSGPGGTYEQYF. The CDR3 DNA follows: TGTGCCAGCAGATCGGGACCAGGGGGAACCTACGAGCAGTACTTC.